These T cell receptor beta chains were read from a single sample in a study of shared clonotypes between healthy human individuals. The assay was immunoSEQ multiplex PCR, and TCRdb's table has in-frame clones only and misses some. This table holds around 1.9 million clones, 85% to 95% found once. Sequencing input: naive CD8+ T cells from PBMCs. All receptors derive from a man between 18 and 35 years old in good health. Some clones in this sample may be carry-over from other donors' samples. The conserved cysteine and the conserved F or W are not part of the CDR3 here. Each record gives: V gene, J gene, CDR3 protein.

TRBV30,TRBJ2-1,AYSDLYYNEQF
TRBV6-5,TRBJ1-3,ASRSTGFSGNTIY
TRBV5-4,TRBJ2-3,ASSLSYGDTQY
TRBV28,TRBJ2-7,ASSRTSGSYEQY
TRBV6-5,TRBJ1-2,ASSYSPESVGGYT
TRBV27,TRBJ1-1,ASSLGTEAF
TRBV7-9,TRBJ1-1,ASSPGDPEAF
TRBV29-1,TRBJ2-7,SVEKGLAGVGEQY
TRBV23-1,TRBJ2-7,ASSPIPRDRVYEQY
TRBV7-8,TRBJ1-3,ASSPGPIGNTIY
TRBV6-5,TRBJ2-1,ASSLAGKYNEQF
TRBV6-5,TRBJ1-3,ASSPTGRPGNTIY
TRBV6-1,TRBJ2-7,ASSEGASGSSYEQY
TRBV28,TRBJ2-1,ASSSPLEGARYNEQF
TRBV9,TRBJ2-1,ASSVGLAGYYNEQF
TRBV9,TRBJ2-3,ASSVRAGDPDTQY
TRBV2,TRBJ2-2,ASSDRAGWEGNTGELF
TRBV15,TRBJ1-1,ATSRGPAGGTEAF
TRBV6-5,TRBJ2-7,ASSYSRQGYEQY
TRBV5-1,TRBJ2-1,ASRTPAAYNEQF
TRBV30,TRBJ2-7,AWSARQGRDYEQY
TRBV4-1,TRBJ1-1,ASSLGVDLRTEAF
TRBV12-5,TRBJ2-5,ASGLFYETGEETQY
TRBV27,TRBJ2-7,ASSPSGGEQY
TRBV6-1,TRBJ1-1,ASSVTAGRNTEAF
TRBV4-1,TRBJ2-7,ASATRDTSYEQY
TRBV5-1,TRBJ2-1,ASSYLTGTSGMGANNEQF
TRBV27,TRBJ2-2,ASSLRTANTGELF
TRBV7-2,TRBJ2-7,ASSLHVLESVYEQY
TRBV30,TRBJ1-3,AQGPGNTIY
TRBV19,TRBJ2-7,ASSPGGGVYEQY
TRBV27,TRBJ2-7,ASSFQTGQGQY
TRBV5-4,TRBJ1-2,ASSPFVGSNYGYT
TRBV5-1,TRBJ1-1,ASSGAKNSLNTEAF
TRBV10-1,TRBJ1-2,ARIQHPGPSAGCYT
TRBV27,TRBJ2-7,ASSTRDRPYEQY
TRBV27,TRBJ2-2,ASSLQGSAGELF
TRBV27,TRBJ2-1,ASSLSRDSKRHNEQF
TRBV7-8,TRBJ1-5,ASSLALENQPQH
TRBV13,TRBJ2-7,ASSFRLAGRYEQY